This T cell receptor (beta chain) was sequenced for a study of CD8+CD57+ T cells in acquired aplastic anemia. Study outcomes and limitations: Patients had about 31 CD8+ CDR3 sequences in common with controls (the shared set).

Germline assignment: CDR1 ENHRY and CDR2 SYGVKD. Unmatched junction bases numbered 7, after V lost 8 bases and J lost 5 bases. The CDR3 loop spans 15 amino acids. The table lists this clonotype with many counts. Its antigen remains unknown. Profiling of TCR beta VDJ combinations and CDR3 sequences used genomic DNA as template. MiXCR was run by TCRdb on the reads, yielding one entry per CDR3 protein. The sample consists of approximately 150,000 distinct CDR3 sequences, about 45% of them appearing once. Selection for sequencing was limited to patients who had shown CD8+CD57+ cell expansion by flow cytometry.

The sample consisted of sorted CD4+, CD8+, or CD8+CD57+ T cells (not recorded which) from PBMCs. The chain links TRBV10-3 to TRBJ2-5, with 14 bases lining up with TRBD2. The sequence was collected from a human donor with aplastic anemia. The CDR3 nucleotides are TGTGCCATCTCCCAACGGACTAGCGGGGGGGAGACCCAGTACTTC. Its protein is CAISQRTSGGETQYF.